This T cell receptor beta chain was identified during a study of blood T cell repertoires in COVID-19. Overall study context: T cells, B-cell-depleted T cells, or PBMCs provided the cDNA or gDNA that served as material.

Trimming removed 3 bases from V and 4 bases from J, with 9 bases in between. Germline CDR1 is MNHNS and CDR2 is SASEGT. The CDR3 has 13 residues. Libraries were prepared by immunoSEQ multiplex PCR; TCRdb keeps only in-frame clonotypes and omits some of them. The sample contains about 400,000 clones, approximately 89% of which appear only once. This clonotype originated in a woman aged 25 to 45 who had recovered from COVID-19. The sample taken for sequencing was PBMCs or T cells enriched from blood (not recorded which). The gene calls are TRBV6-1 and TRBJ1-1; D gene unclear. The CDR3 sequence is CASSDSVVTEAFF. CDR3 in DNA: TGTGCCAGCAGTGATTCAGTGGTCACTGAAGCTTTCTTT.